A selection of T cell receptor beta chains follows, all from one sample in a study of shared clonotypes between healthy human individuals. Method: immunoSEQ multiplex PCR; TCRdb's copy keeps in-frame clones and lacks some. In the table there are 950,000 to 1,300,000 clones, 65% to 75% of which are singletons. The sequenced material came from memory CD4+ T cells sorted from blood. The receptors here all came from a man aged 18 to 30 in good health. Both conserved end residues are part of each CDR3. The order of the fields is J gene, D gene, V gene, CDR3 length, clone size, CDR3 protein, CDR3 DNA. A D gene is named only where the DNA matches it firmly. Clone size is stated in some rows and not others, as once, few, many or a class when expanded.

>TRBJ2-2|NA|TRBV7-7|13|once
CASSLDGSGELFF
TGTGCTAGCAGCTTAGACGGTTCCGGGGAGCTGTTTTTT
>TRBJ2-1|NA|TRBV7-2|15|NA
CASNLGLQSYNEQFF
TGTGCCAGCAACCTGGGACTCCAATCCTACAATGAGCAGTTCTTC
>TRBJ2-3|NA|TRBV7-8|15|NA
CASSFGGSSTDTQYF
TGTGCCAGCAGCTTTGGTGGGAGCAGCACAGATACGCAGTATTTT
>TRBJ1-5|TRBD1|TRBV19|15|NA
CASRPGQAANQPQHF
TGTGCCAGTAGACCCGGACAGGCCGCCAATCAGCCCCAGCATTTT
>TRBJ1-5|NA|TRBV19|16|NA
CASTAMGQLSNQPQHF
TGTGCCAGTACCGCCATGGGGCAGCTAAGCAATCAGCCCCAGCATTTT
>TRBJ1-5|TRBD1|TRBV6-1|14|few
CASSEEGGRQPQHF
TGTGCCAGCAGTGAAGAAGGGGGCCGACAGCCCCAGCATTTT
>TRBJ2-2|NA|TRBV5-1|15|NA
CASSLEGAFTGELFF
TGCGCCAGCAGCTTGGAAGGGGCCTTCACCGGGGAGCTGTTTTTT
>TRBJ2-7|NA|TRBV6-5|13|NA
CASRGTSSYEQYF
TGTGCCAGCAGAGGAACAAGCTCCTACGAGCAGTACTTC
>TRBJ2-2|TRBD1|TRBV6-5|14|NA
CAIRQGSFTGELFF
TGTGCCATCAGACAGGGATCCTTCACCGGGGAGCTGTTTTTT
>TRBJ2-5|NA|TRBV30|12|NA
CAWSPSKETQYF
TGTGCCTGGAGTCCTTCGAAAGAGACCCAGTACTTC
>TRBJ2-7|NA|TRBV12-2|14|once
CASRLDSSFYEQYF
TGTGCAAGTCGCTTGGACAGCTCATTCTACGAGCAGTACTTC
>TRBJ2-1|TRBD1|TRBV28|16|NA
CASSLAGTGGYNEQFF
TGTGCCAGCAGTTTAGCCGGGACAGGGGGCTACAATGAGCAGTTCTTC
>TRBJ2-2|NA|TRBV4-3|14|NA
CASSQGQGPGELFF
TGCGCCAGCAGCCAGGGGCAGGGTCCCGGGGAGCTGTTTTTT
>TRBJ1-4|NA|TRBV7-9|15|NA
CASSPDDSTTGKLFF
TGTGCCAGCAGCCCGGACGACTCGACGACCGGAAAACTGTTTTTT
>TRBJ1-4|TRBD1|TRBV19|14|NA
CASSPGQKNEKLFF
TGTGCCAGTAGTCCGGGACAGAAAAATGAAAAACTGTTTTTT
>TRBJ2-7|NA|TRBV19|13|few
CASLSAGTYEQYF
TGTGCCAGCCTCTCTGCGGGTACCTACGAGCAGTACTTC
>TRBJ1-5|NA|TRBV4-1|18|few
CASSQVQSADPASQPQHF
TGCGCCAGCAGCCAAGTCCAATCTGCGGACCCTGCAAGTCAGCCCCAGCATTTT
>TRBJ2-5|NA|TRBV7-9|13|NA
CASSLASTETQYF
TGTGCCAGCAGCTTAGCTTCTACCGAGACCCAGTACTTC
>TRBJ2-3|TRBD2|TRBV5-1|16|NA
CASSLATGGRGDTQYF
TGCGCCAGCAGCTTGGCGACGGGAGGTCGGGGAGATACGCAGTATTTT
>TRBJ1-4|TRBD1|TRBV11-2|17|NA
CASSPRDRGRTNEKLFF
TGTGCCAGCAGCCCCAGAGACAGGGGGCGGACTAATGAAAAACTGTTTTTT
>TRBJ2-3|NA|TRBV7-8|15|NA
CASSLEHRVTDTQYF
TGTGCCAGCAGCTTAGAGCATAGGGTCACAGATACGCAGTATTTT
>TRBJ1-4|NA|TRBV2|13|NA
CASLRRGPEKLFF
TGTGCCAGCCTCCGGCGGGGACCTGAAAAACTGTTTTTT
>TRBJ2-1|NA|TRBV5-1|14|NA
CASSPGSSYNEQFF
TGCGCCAGCAGCCCGGGTAGCTCCTACAATGAGCAGTTCTTC
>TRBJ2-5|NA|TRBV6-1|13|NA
CATMRGGQETQYF
TGTGCCACCATGAGGGGGGGCCAAGAGACCCAGTACTTC
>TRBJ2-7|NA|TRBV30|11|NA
CAWSWQSEQYF
TGTGCCTGGAGCTGGCAGAGCGAGCAGTACTTC
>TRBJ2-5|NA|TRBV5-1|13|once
CASSLEGRETQYF
TGCGCCAGCAGCTTGGAGGGGAGAGAGACCCAGTACTTC
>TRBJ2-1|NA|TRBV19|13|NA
CASSETPSYEQFF
TGTGCCAGTAGCGAGACCCCCTCGTATGAGCAGTTCTTC
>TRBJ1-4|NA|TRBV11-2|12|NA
CASSRPGEKLFF
TGTGCCAGCAGCCGGCCGGGGGAAAAACTGTTTTTT
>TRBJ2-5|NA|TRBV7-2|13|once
CASSPTAQETQYF
TGTGCCAGCAGCCCCACTGCCCAAGAGACCCAGTACTTC
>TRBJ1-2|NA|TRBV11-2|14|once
CASSLDGAGVGYTF
TGTGCCAGCAGCTTAGACGGGGCGGGAGTTGGCTACACCTTC
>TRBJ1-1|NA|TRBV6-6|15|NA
CASSSFGGMNTEAFF
TGTGCCAGCAGCTCGTTCGGGGGAATGAACACTGAAGCTTTCTTT
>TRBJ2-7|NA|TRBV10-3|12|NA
CAISDGNYEQYF
TGTGCCATCAGTGACGGGAATTACGAGCAGTACTTC
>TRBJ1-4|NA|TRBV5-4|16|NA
CASSKGALQANEKLFF
TGTGCCAGCAGCAAAGGGGCACTACAAGCTAATGAAAAACTGTTTTTT
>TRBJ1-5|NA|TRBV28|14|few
CASSSGGGNQPQHF
TGTGCCAGCAGTTCAGGAGGTGGCAATCAGCCCCAGCATTTT
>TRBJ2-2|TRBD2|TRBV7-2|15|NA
CASRGTSPGVGELFF
TGTGCCAGCAGAGGGACTAGCCCGGGTGTCGGGGAGCTGTTTTTT
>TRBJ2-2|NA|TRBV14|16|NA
CASSKSRGSNTGELFF
TGTGCCAGCAGCAAATCCAGGGGTTCGAACACCGGGGAGCTGTTTTTT
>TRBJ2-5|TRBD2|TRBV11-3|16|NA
CASSQGTSGSKETQYF
TGTGCCAGCAGCCAAGGGACTAGCGGGAGCAAGGAGACCCAGTACTTC
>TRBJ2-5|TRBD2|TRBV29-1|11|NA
CSGLAAETQYF
TGCAGCGGACTAGCCGCAGAGACCCAGTACTTC
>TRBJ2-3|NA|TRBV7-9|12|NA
CASSLEADTQYF
TGTGCCAGCAGCCTAGAAGCAGATACGCAGTATTTT
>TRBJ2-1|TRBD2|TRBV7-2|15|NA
CASSIPGLAANEQFF
TGTGCCAGCAGCATCCCGGGACTAGCGGCCAATGAGCAGTTCTTC
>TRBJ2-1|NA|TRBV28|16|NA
CASSFEGTYSYNEQFF
TGTGCCAGCAGTTTTGAGGGCACTTACTCCTACAATGAGCAGTTCTTC
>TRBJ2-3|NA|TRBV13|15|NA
CASSSLGTSTDTQYF
TGTGCCAGCAGCTCCCTTGGGACATCCACAGATACGCAGTATTTT
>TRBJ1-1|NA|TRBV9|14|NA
CASSVVAMNTEAFF
TGTGCCAGCAGCGTAGTTGCCATGAACACTGAAGCTTTCTTT
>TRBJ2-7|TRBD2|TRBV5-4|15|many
CASSLGAGGSYEQYF
TGTGCCAGCAGCTTGGGGGCGGGAGGCTCCTACGAGCAGTACTTC
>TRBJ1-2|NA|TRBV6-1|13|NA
CASRLTGLYGYTF
TGTGCCAGCAGACTAACAGGGCTCTATGGCTACACCTTC
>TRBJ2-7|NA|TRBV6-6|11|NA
CASGSQYEQYF
TGTGCCAGCGGTTCCCAATACGAGCAGTACTTC